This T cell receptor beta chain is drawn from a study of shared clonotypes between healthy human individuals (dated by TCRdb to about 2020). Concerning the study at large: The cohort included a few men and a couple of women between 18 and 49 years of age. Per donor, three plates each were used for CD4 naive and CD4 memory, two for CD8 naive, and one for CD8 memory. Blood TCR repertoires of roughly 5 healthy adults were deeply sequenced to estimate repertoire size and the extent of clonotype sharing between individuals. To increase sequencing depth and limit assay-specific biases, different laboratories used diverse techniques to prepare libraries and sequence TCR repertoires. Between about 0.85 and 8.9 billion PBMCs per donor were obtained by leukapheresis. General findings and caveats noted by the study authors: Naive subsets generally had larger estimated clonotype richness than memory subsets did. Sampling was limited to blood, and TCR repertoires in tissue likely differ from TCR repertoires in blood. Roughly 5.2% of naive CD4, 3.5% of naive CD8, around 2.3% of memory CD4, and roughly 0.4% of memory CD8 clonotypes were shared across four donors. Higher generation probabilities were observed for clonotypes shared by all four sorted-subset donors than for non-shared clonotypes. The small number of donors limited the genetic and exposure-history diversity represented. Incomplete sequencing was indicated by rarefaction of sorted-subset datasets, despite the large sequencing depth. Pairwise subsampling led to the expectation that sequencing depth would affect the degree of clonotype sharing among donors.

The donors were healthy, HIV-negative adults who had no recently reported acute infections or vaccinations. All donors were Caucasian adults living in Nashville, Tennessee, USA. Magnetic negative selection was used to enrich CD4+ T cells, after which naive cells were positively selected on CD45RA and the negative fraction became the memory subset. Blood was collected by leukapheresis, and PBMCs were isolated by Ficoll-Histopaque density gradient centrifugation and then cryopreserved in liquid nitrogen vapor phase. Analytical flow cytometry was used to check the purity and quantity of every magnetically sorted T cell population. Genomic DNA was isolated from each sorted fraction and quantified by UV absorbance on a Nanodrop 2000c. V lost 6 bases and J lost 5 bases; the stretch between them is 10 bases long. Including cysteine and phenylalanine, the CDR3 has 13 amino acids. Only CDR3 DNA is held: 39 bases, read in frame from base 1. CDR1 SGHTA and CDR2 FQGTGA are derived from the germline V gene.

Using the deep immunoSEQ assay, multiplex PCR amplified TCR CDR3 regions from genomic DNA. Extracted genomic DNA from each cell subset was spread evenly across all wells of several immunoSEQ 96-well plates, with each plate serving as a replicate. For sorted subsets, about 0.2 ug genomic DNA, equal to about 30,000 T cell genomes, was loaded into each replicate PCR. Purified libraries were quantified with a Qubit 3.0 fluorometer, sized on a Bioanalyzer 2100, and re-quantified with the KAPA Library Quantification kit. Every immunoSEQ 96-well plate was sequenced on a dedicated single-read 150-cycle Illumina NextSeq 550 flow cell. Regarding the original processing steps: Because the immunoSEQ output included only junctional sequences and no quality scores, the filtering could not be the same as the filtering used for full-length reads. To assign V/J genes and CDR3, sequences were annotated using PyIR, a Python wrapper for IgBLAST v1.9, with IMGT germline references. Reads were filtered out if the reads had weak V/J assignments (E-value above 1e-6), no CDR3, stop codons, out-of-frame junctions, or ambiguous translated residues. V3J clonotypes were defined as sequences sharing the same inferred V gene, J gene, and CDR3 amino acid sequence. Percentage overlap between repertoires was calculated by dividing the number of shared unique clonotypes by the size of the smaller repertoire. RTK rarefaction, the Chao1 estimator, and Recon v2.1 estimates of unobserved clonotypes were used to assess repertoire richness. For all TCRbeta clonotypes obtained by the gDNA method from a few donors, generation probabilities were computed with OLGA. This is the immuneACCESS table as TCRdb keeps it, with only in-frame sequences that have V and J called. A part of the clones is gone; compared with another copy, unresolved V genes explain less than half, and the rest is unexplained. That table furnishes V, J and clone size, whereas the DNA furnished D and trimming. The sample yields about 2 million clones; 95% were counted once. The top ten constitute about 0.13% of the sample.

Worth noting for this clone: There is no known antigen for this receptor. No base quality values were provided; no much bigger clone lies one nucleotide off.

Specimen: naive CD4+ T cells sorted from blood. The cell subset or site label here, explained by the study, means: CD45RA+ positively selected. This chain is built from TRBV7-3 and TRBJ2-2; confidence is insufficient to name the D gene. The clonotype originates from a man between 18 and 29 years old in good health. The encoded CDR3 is CASSYMGTGELFF. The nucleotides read TGTGCCAGCAGTTATATGGGGACCGGGGAGCTGTTTTTT.